Detailed here is one TCR beta chain. There is no known antigen for this receptor. Base-call qualities are not available, and no considerably larger clone is one nucleotide away. The data stem from a study of T cell responses to AZD1222 COVID-19 vaccine (dated by TCRdb to 2020 to 2023). General notes on the study: TCR sequencing covered 230 to 250 trial participants: 200 to 220 given two doses of AZD1222 and 26 given two doses of MenACWY control vaccine. Trial participants were enrolled by age into 18-55, 56-69 and 70-plus year subgroups, with roughly 160, 29 and 62 TCR-sequenced participants respectively.

The CDR3 regions of human TCRbeta chains were analyzed by immunosequencing. The paper's processing steps were these. TCRs in the repertoires were matched against a reference library of SARS-CoV-2-specific TCRs that had been generated with the MIRA antigen-specificity platform. Breadth meant the fraction of unique TCRs that were SARS-CoV-2-associated, whereas depth meant the fraction of total T cells that were SARS-CoV-2-associated. Using the MIRA data, each spike-specific TCR was mapped to the spike region that the TCR reacts to and placed in a CD4 or CD8 class. Log10-transformed breadth and depth values were compared by one-way ANOVA with Sidak's multiple comparisons tests. As stored in TCRdb, this immuneACCESS dataset retains in-frame rearrangements with V and J assigned. A fraction of the clones does not appear; measured against another copy, unresolved V genes explain less than half of the discrepancy, and the remainder lacks a known reason. V, J and clone size derive from that table, while D and trimming were established from the DNA sequence. This sample holds about 200,000 clones; roughly 92% were observed only once. The top ten clonotypes cover approximately 1% of the sample.

The germline V gene (reference sequence) specifies MNHEY as CDR1 and SMNVEV as CDR2. Measured from the cysteine to the phenylalanine, the CDR3 is 15 residues long. This entry keeps only the CDR3 DNA: 45 bases, framed from base 1. For this chain, trimming is 3 bases at the V end and 2 bases at the J end, and the number of junction bases without a gene match is 5. Interpreted using the paper, the time point label stands for: about 28 days (+/-7) after the second vaccine dose. AZD1222 recipients given second doses at about 4 weeks or at about 12 weeks were pooled, since spike-specific TCR depth and breadth were not found to differ between the two schedules. Samples from vaccinated people were obtained from the UK trials COV001 and COV002, which included a single-blind randomized controlled phase 2/3 trial of AZD1222 (ChAdOx1 nCoV-19) in healthy adults. For TCRbeta chain sequencing, PBMC samples were collected from trial participants at day 0 and at day 28 after the second dose.

What the study reported, not specific to this receptor: Conclusions about previously exposed vaccinees were limited because only six or seven AZD1222 recipients were SARS-CoV-2 seropositive at baseline. Participants were mostly white British and included more females than males, and it was suggested by the authors that clonal diversity may have been underestimated. The 56-69-year group was small, and its depth increase did not reach significance, likely because of low power. After two AZD1222 doses, both the breadth and the depth of spike-specific TCRs were significantly higher than at day 0 and than in MenACWY recipients. Because no samples from the day 14 peak response were available, repertoires could be characterized only after the peak T cell response. Epitopes outside the regions mutated in the B.1.351 and B.1.1.7 variants were reportedly recognized by nearly half of the unique spike-specific TCRs. Vaccine-associated CD4 TCRs spanned the whole spike protein, with dominant responses in regions 160-218 and 743-854.

The sequence links TRBV27 to TRBJ2-7; 9 middle bases align to TRBD2. This TCR was recovered from an adult who received the AZD1222 COVID-19 vaccine. Sequences were derived from peripheral blood, sampled 28 days after the second AZD1222 dose. The DNA sequence is TGTGCCAGCAGTTTGGGGACTAGCACAGCCTACGAGCAGTACTTC. Translated, it reads CASSLGTSTAYEQYF.